This TCR beta chain was sequenced in a study of blood T cell repertoires in COVID-19. Study-wide background: COVID-19 samples from acute and convalescent phases originated in the United States, Italy and Spain. From T cells, B-cell-depleted T cells, or PBMCs came the material, which was cDNA or gDNA.

After removal of 5 bases from V and 8 bases from J, the junction contained 12 bases not matched to a gene. Per the germline V gene, CDR1 is SGHRS and CDR2 is YFSETQ. This CDR3 is 14 amino acids long. Original handling: From reference gene primer amplification, estimates of nucleated cell counts were derived. Assay: immunoSEQ multiplex PCR; the TCRdb copy retains only in-frame clones and omits some. That table supplies the V and J calls and clone size; D and trimming were determined from the DNA. The sample includes 200,000 to 300,000 clones, around 90% of them seen just once. The chain recombines TRBV5-1 with TRBJ1-1; 7 bases agree with TRBD1. Sample: peripheral blood. This TCR derives from a man aged 55 to 70 who had recovered from COVID-19. CDR3 protein: CASSTGTAAREAFF. The CDR3 coding sequence is TGCGCCAGCAGTACCGGGACAGCCGCCCGAGAAGCTTTCTTT.